A selection of T cell receptor beta chains follows, all from one sample in a study of technical replicates of blood from a handful of donors. The repertoire was sequenced with immunoSEQ multiplex PCR; TCRdb's copy has only in-frame clones and lacks some. The data show 75,000 to 100,000 clones, 80% to 95% seen once. The sequenced sample was T cells isolated from PBMCs. Receptors originate from a human donor in good health. Each CDR3 is given with its conserved first and last residue. The D gene is left open where the match is weak. For some rows the clone size is stated as once, few or many, or as a class when expanded; others skip it.

NA,TRBV7-9,NA,TRBJ2-7,TGTGCCAGCAGCTTAGGTCTGGCTGCCGCGCAGTACTTC,CASSLGLAAAQYF
NA,TRBV5-6,NA,TRBJ2-7,TGTGCCAGCAGCTTTAACTACGAGCAGTACTTC,CASSFNYEQYF
NA,TRBV19,NA,TRBJ1-1,TGTGCCAGTAGTATTTCATCGGGTCCGAACACTGAAGCTTTCTTT,CASSISSGPNTEAFF
NA,TRBV29-1,NA,TRBJ1-1,TGCAGCGTTGACCAGGCCGCGCGTCGGAACACTGAAGCTTTCTTT,CSVDQAARRNTEAFF
NA,TRBV10-3,few,TRBJ1-1,TGTGCCATTAAGTCCGCAGGGGATTTTACTGAAGCTTTCTTT,CAIKSAGDFTEAFF
NA,TRBV19,NA,TRBJ2-7,TGTGCCAGTAGTACTGATCACAGAAGGCCTGAAATTAAGCAGTACTTC,CASSTDHRRPEIKQYF
NA,TRBV4-2,NA,TRBJ2-5,TGTGCCAGCAGCCCCGGATGGAGGGGTGATGAAGAGACCCAGTACTTC,CASSPGWRGDEETQYF
TRBD2,TRBV23-1,NA,TRBJ2-2,TGCGCCAGCAGTCAACCAACCATAGCGGGAGGGAAGGGCGGGGAGCTGTTTTTT,CASSQPTIAGGKGGELFF
NA,TRBV18,NA,TRBJ1-1,TGTGCCAGCTGCACCGAGATCGGGACAAATGTTCAAGCTTTCTTT,CASCTEIGTNVQAFF
NA,TRBV19,NA,TRBJ2-1,TGTGCCAGTAGTACCCAGTCCAATGAGCAGTTCTTC,CASSTQSNEQFF
NA,TRBV7-9,few,TRBJ2-3,TGTGCCAGCAGCTTTCGGGACACAGATACGCAGTATTTT,CASSFRDTDTQYF
TRBD2,TRBV5-1,NA,TRBJ2-3,TGCGCCAGCAGCGCGGGACTAGCGGGAGCAACAGATACGCAGTATTTT,CASSAGLAGATDTQYF
NA,TRBV6-5,NA,TRBJ1-2,TGTGCCAGCAGTTACTCCCCCGGGAACTATGGCTACACCTTC,CASSYSPGNYGYTF
NA,TRBV5-6,NA,TRBJ2-5,TGTGCCAGCAGCTGGGACACTGAAGAGACCCAGTACTTC,CASSWDTEETQYF
NA,TRBV12-5,NA,TRBJ2-7,TGTGCTAGTGGTTTCCCCACAGGGAGGGTCGACGAGCAGTACTTC,CASGFPTGRVDEQYF
NA,TRBV4-1,NA,TRBJ1-2,TGCGCCAGCAGCCAAGATTGGACAGCCCGGCGTAACTATGGCTACACCTTC,CASSQDWTARRNYGYTF
TRBD1,TRBV27,once,TRBJ1-2,TGTGCCAGCAGCCCCGGGACAGGGCCGCTTGGCTACACCTTC,CASSPGTGPLGYTF
TRBD1,TRBV6-5,NA,TRBJ2-1,TGTGCCAGCAGTTACTCCACAGGGGGTGGTGAGCAGTTCTTC,CASSYSTGGGEQFF
TRBD1,TRBV4-1,NA,TRBJ2-7,TGCGCCAGCAGCCACCGGACAGGGGGCACCGACTCTCTCTACGAGCAGTACTTC,CASSHRTGGTDSLYEQYF
NA,TRBV28,NA,TRBJ1-3,TGTGCCAGTACTAGCTCTGGAAACACCATATATTTT,CASTSSGNTIYF
TRBD2,TRBV5-1,NA,TRBJ2-5,TGCGCCAGCAGCTCGGCTAGCGGGTGGAAAGGGGAGACCCAGTACTTC,CASSSASGWKGETQYF
NA,TRBV7-9,NA,TRBJ1-5,TGTGCCAGCAGCTCACCCGGTGGGGAGGGCCTTCAGCCCCAGCATTTT,CASSSPGGEGLQPQHF
NA,TRBV4-1,NA,TRBJ1-2,TGCGCCAGCAGCCAACCCGGGACTCGGAATGGCTACACCTTC,CASSQPGTRNGYTF
NA,TRBV19,NA,TRBJ1-3,TGTGCCAGTAGTATAGATCTGTATCTTAGGCGGGGTAATGGAAACACCATATATTTT,CASSIDLYLRRGNGNTIYF
NA,TRBV18,NA,TRBJ2-7,TGTGCCAGCTCACCCCTTAGGGGGTCCTCTACCTACGAGCAGTACTTC,CASSPLRGSSTYEQYF
NA,TRBV10-3,NA,TRBJ2-7,TGTGCCATCAGTGAGATTCAGCGAGCCGAGCAGTACTTC,CAISEIQRAEQYF
NA,TRBV4-1,NA,TRBJ1-1,TGCGCCAGCAGCCAACCGGACAGTTGGACTGAAGCTTTCTTT,CASSQPDSWTEAFF
TRBD1,TRBV6-6,NA,TRBJ1-1,TGTGCCAGCAGGCAGGGGGAAGGGACTGAAGCTTTCTTT,CASRQGEGTEAFF
TRBD2,TRBV4-1,few,TRBJ2-3,TGCGCCAGCAGCCAAGATTTTGGTAGCGGGGGGTCAGATACGCAGTATTTT,CASSQDFGSGGSDTQYF
NA,TRBV6-1,NA,TRBJ2-5,TGTGCCAGCAGTGACTTCAGACAGCAAGAGACCCAGTACTTC,CASSDFRQQETQYF
NA,TRBV6-5,NA,TRBJ2-7,TGTGCCAGCAGTACCACGGAGAACGCCTACGAGCAGTACTTC,CASSTTENAYEQYF
TRBD2,TRBV5-1,NA,TRBJ2-1,TGCGCCAGCAGCTTGGGACTAGCGGGAGGGCTGTCCCTGCGTGAGCAGTTCTTC,CASSLGLAGGLSLREQFF
NA,TRBV19,few,TRBJ2-7,TGTGCCAGTAGTATAGCGGTCCAAACCTACGAGCAGTACTTC,CASSIAVQTYEQYF
TRBD1,TRBV7-6,NA,TRBJ1-5,TGTGCCAGCAGCCTCGACCGTAAACAGGGGAGCAATCAGCCCCAGCATTTT,CASSLDRKQGSNQPQHF
TRBD1,TRBV5-8,NA,TRBJ2-1,TGTGCCAGCAGCCCGAGCCCCACAGGGGGCAGTTACAATGAGCAGTTCTTC,CASSPSPTGGSYNEQFF
NA,TRBV5-1,NA,TRBJ2-1,TGCGCCAGCAGCTTTGGTTCCGGGGACAATGAGCAGTTCTTC,CASSFGSGDNEQFF
NA,TRBV11-2,NA,TRBJ2-1,TGTGCCAGCAGCCTGGGCGGACTGAGCTCCTACAATGAGCAGTTCTTC,CASSLGGLSSYNEQFF
NA,TRBV6-1,NA,TRBJ1-3,TGTGCCAGCAGGGCGGCCTCTGGAAACACCATATATTTT,CASRAASGNTIYF
NA,TRBV19,NA,TRBJ1-1,TGTGCCAGTACCCCACGAACCGGTCGACAGTTCACTGAAGCTTTCTTT,CASTPRTGRQFTEAFF
TRBD2,TRBV2,once,TRBJ2-6,TGTGCCAGCAGTGTTAAGAGGGAGACTAGCGGACTCCCTCTTGGGGCCAACGTCCTGACTTTC,CASSVKRETSGLPLGANVLTF
TRBD2,TRBV11-2,once,TRBJ2-7,TGTGCCAGCAGCTTCGGGAGGGCTGAGGAGCAGTACTTC,CASSFGRAEEQYF
TRBD1,TRBV7-8,once,TRBJ1-2,TGTGCCAGCAGCCTGAGACAGGGGGACTATGGCTACACCTTC,CASSLRQGDYGYTF
NA,TRBV6-1,NA,TRBJ1-4,TGTGCCAGCAGTGATAGGGCGGGGGCAACTAATGAAAAACTGTTTTTT,CASSDRAGATNEKLFF
TRBD2,TRBV6-4,NA,TRBJ2-2,TGTGCCAGCAGGGACCTAGCGGGGGCCAACACCGGGGAGCTGTTTTTT,CASRDLAGANTGELFF
TRBD2,TRBV2,NA,TRBJ2-3,TGTGCCAGCAGTGCATCGGCGGGAGGGACAGATACGCAGTATTTT,CASSASAGGTDTQYF
TRBD2,TRBV5-6,NA,TRBJ2-1,TGTGCCAGCAGCTTGGGACTAGCGGGGGGCTTTCCCTACAATGAGCAGTTCTTC,CASSLGLAGGFPYNEQFF
NA,TRBV29-1,NA,TRBJ2-2,TGCAGCGTTGAAATCCTGAACACCGGGGAGCTGTTTTTT,CSVEILNTGELFF